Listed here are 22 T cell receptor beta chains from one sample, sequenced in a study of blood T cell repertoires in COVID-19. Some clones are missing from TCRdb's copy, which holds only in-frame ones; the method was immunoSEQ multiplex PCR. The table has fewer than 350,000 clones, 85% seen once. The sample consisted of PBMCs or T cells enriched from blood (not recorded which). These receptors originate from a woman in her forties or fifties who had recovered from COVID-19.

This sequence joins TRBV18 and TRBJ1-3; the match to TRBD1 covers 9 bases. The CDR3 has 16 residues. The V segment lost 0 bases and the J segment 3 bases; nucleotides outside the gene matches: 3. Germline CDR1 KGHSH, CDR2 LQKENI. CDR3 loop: CASSPPGQGRGNTIYF. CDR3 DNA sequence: TGTGCCAGCTCACCACCGGGACAGGGTCGTGGAAACACCATATATTTT.

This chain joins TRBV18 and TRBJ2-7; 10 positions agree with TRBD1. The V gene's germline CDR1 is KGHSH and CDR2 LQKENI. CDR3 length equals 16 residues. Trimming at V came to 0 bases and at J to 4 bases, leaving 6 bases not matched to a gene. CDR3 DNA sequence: TGTGCCAGCTCACCACCGGTGACAGGGGGCGTTTACGAGCAGTACTTC. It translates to CASSPPVTGGVYEQYF.

The DNA for the CDR3 is TGTGCCAGCAGCCCAACAAGAGGAGGAGCCTACTATGGCTACACCTTC. It is translated as CASSPTRGGAYYGYTF. The chain uses TRBV7-2 and TRBJ1-2; D not certain. The CDR3 has 16 residues. V lost 5 bases to trimming and J lost 3 bases, with 19 bases between them. Germline V gene lookup returns CDR1 SGHTA and CDR2 FQGNSA.

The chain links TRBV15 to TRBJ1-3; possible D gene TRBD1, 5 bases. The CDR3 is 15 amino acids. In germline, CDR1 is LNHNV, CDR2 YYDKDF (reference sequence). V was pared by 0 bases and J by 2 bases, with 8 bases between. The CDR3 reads CATSRDQGAGNTIYF. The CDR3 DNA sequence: TGTGCCACCAGCAGAGACCAGGGCGCTGGAAACACCATATATTTT.

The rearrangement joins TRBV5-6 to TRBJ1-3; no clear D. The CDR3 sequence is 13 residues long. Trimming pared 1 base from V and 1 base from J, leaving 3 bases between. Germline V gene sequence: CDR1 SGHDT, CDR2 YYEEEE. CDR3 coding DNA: TGTGCCAGCAGCTTGCAGTCTGGAAACACCATATATTTT. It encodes CASSLQSGNTIYF.

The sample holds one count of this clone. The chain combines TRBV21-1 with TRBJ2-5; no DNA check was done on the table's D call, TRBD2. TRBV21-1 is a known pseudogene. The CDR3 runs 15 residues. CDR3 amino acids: CASSNAAGVPETQYF. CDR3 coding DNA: TGTGCCAGCAGCAATGCGGCGGGAGTCCCAGAGACCCAGTACTTC.

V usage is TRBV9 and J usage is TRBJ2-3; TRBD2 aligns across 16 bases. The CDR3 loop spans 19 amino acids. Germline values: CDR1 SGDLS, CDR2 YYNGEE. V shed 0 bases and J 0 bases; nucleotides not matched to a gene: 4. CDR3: CASSVGGLAGGPSTDTQYF. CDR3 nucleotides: TGTGCCAGCAGCGTAGGGGGACTAGCGGGAGGGCCTAGCACAGATACGCAGTATTTT. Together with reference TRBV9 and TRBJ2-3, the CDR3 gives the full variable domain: DSGVTQTPKHLITATGQRVTLRCSPRSGDLSVYWYQQSLDQGLQFLIQYYNGEERAKGNILERFSAQQFPDLHSELNLSSLELGDSALYFCASSVGGLAGGPSTDTQYFGPGTRLTVL.

The CDR3 DNA is TGTGCCAGCAGCCAATCGACAGGGGGCAGGAATGAGCAGTTCTTC. Encoded protein: CASSQSTGGRNEQFF. The chain uses TRBV3-1 (or the pseudogene TRBV3-2) and TRBJ2-1; 10 bases align to TRBD1. The CDR3 is 15 residues long. The trim removed 2 bases at V and 7 bases at J, leaving 5 bases unmatched. Germline V gives CDR1 LGHDT, CDR2 YNNKEL (reference sequence).

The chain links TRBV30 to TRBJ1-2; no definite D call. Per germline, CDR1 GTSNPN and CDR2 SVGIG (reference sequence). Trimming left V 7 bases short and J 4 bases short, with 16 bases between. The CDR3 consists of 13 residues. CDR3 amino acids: CASTRHAGYGYTF. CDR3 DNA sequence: TGTGCCTCCACTCGACACGCTGGCTATGGCTACACCTTC.

Here the CDR3 reads CASSQVTGANTGELFF. The CDR3 nucleotides are TGTGCCAGCAGCCAAGTGACCGGAGCGAACACCGGGGAGCTGTTTTTT. This chain uses TRBV4-2 with TRBJ2-2; no definite D call. From germline, CDR1 is LGHNA and CDR2 YNFKEQ. The CDR3 spans 16 residues. Trimming took off 1 base at V and 0 bases at J, with 9 bases between the two ends.

The CDR3: CAWTSRLAGHYEQYF. CDR3 bases: TGTGCCTGGACCTCAAGACTAGCGGGACACTACGAGCAGTACTTC. V usage is TRBV30 and J usage is TRBJ2-7; 11 bases are shared with TRBD2. This CDR3 has 15 amino acids. Germline CDR1 reads GTSNPN; CDR2 reads SVGIG (reference sequence). Losses at the gene ends were 4 bases for V and 3 bases for J; bases not matched to a gene: 8.

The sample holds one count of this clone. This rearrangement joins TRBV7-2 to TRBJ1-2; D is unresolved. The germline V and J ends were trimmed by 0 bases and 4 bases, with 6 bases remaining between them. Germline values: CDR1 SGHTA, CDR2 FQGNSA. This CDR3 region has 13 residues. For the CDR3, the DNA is TGTGCCAGCAGCTTAGCCACTGTCTATGGCTACACCTTC. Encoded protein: CASSLATVYGYTF.

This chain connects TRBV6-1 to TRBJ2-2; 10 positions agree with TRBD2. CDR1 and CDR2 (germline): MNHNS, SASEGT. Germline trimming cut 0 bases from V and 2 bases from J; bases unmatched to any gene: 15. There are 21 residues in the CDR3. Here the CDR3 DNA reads TGTGCCAGCAGTGAAGCGCGAGCCCCTAGCGGGGGTCATTACAACACCGGGGAGCTGTTTTTT. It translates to CASSEARAPSGGHYNTGELFF.

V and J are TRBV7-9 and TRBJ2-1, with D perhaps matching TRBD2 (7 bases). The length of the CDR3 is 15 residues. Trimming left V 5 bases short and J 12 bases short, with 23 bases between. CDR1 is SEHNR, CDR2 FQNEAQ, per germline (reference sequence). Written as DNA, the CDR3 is TGTGCCAGCAGCAAAACTAGTTTAGGGAGGGGGGTGCAGTTCTTC. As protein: CASSKTSLGRGVQFF.

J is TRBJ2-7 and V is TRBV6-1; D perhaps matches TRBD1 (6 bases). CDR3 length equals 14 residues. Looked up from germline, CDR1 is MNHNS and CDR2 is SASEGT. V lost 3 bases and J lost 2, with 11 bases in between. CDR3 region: CASSEKDRAYEQYF. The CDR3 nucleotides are TGTGCCAGCAGTGAGAAGGACAGAGCCTACGAGCAGTACTTC.

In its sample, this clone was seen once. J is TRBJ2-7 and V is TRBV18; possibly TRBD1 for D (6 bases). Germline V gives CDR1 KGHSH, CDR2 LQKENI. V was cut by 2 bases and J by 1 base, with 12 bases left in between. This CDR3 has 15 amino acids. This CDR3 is CASSPGTGISYEQYF. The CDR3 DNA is TGTGCCAGCTCACCAGGTACAGGGATATCCTACGAGCAGTACTTC.

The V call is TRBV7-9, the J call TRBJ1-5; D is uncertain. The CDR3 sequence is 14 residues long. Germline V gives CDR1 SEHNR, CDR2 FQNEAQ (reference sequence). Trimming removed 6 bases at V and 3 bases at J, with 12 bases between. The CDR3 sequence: CASSRPGINQPQHF. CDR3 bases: TGTGCCAGCAGTAGACCGGGAATCAATCAGCCCCAGCATTTT.

Here the CDR3 DNA reads TGTGCCAGTAGTAACGGCGGGGGACTAGCGGGGGGGCCATCCACAGATACGCAGTATTTT. It is translated as CASSNGGGLAGGPSTDTQYF. This chain uses TRBV19 with TRBJ2-3; the match to TRBD2 covers 16 bases. V shed 4 bases and J 2 bases; nucleotides not matched to a gene: 12. CDR3 length: 20 residues. Germline V gene data show CDR1 as LNHDA and CDR2 as SQIVND (reference sequence).

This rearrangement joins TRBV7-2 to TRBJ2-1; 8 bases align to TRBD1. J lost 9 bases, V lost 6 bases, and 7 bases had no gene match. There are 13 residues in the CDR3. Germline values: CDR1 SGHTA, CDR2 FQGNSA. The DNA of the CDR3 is TGTGCCAGCAGATCCGTTCAGGGGGCTGAGCAGTTCTTC. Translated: CASRSVQGAEQFF.

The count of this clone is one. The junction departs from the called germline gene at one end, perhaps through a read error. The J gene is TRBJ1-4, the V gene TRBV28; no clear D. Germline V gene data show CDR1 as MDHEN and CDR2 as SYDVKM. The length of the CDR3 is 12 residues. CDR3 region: CASSPWSGPRLF. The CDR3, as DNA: TGTGCCAGCAGCCCCTGGTCAGGCCCTCGGCTTTTT.

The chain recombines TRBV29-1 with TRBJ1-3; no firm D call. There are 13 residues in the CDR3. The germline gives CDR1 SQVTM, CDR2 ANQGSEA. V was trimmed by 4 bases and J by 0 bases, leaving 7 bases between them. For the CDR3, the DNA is TGCAGCGTTGTAGCCGACTCTGGAAACACCATATATTTT. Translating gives CSVVADSGNTIYF.

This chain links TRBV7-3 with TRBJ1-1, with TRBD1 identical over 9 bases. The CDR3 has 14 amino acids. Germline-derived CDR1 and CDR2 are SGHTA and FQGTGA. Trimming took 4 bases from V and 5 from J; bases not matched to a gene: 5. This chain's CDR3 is CASSSRTGVTEAFF. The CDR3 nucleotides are TGTGCCAGCAGCTCCCGGACAGGGGTTACTGAAGCTTTCTTT.